A selection of T cell receptor beta chains follows, all from one sample in a study of regulatory T cells in long-lasting Graves disease. TCRdb called the multiplex PCR reads again in MiXCR, with one record for every CDR3 protein. The table shows 200,000 to 250,000 distinct CDR3 sequences, with approximately 18% occurring only once. In addition, the sample was reused for a study of T cells in Graves' hyperthyroidism and ophthalmopathy.

The source was peripheral blood mononuclear cells (PBMCs), collected at new diagnosis, from a patient treated with antithyroid drugs. The receptor set was obtained from a woman aged 30 to 39 with Graves disease. The CDR3 runs from the conserved cysteine through the conserved F or W. A D gene is named only where the DNA matches it firmly. Rows give clone size only sometimes, using once, few, many, or a class for an expanded clone.

clone_size: many
j_call: TRBJ1-2
d_call: TRBD1
v_call: TRBV5-1
cdr3_aa: CASSGQGQGYTF
cdr3_nt: TGCGCCAGCAGCGGACAGGGCCAGGGCTACACCTTC

clone_size: many
j_call: TRBJ1-2
d_call: TRBD1
v_call: TRBV2
cdr3_aa: CATQGQAYGYTF
cdr3_nt: TGTGCCACACAGGGGCAGGCCTATGGCTACACCTTC

clone_size: many
j_call: TRBJ1-2
d_call: .
v_call: TRBV2
cdr3_aa: CASSDRTDNYGYTF
cdr3_nt: TGTGCCAGCAGTGACAGGACAGACAACTATGGCTACACCTTC

clone_size: large
j_call: TRBJ1-1
d_call: TRBD1
v_call: TRBV28
cdr3_aa: CASSLDRGLDTEAFF
cdr3_nt: TGTGCCAGCAGTTTGGACAGGGGGCTGGATACTGAAGCTTTCTTT

clone_size: many
j_call: TRBJ1-5
d_call: .
v_call: TRBV6-4
cdr3_aa: CASSDSGSGGLNQTNQPQHF
cdr3_nt: TGTGCCAGCAGTGATTCGGGATCGGGGGGCTTAAATCAGACTAATCAGCCCCAGCATTTT

clone_size: many
j_call: TRBJ2-3
d_call: .
v_call: TRBV27
cdr3_aa: CASSLRQALNTDTQYF
cdr3_nt: TGTGCCAGCAGTTTAAGACAGGCCCTCAACACAGATACGCAGTATTTT

clone_size: medium-sized
j_call: TRBJ2-7
d_call: .
v_call: TRBV28
cdr3_aa: CASSLWRIAYEQYF
cdr3_nt: TGTGCCAGCAGTTTATGGCGGATTGCCTACGAGCAGTACTTC

clone_size: .
j_call: TRBJ2-4
d_call: TRBD1
v_call: TRBV6-1
cdr3_aa: CASSEWAGGKNIQYF
cdr3_nt: TGTGCCAGCAGTGAATGGGCAGGGGGAAAAAACATTCAGTACTTC

clone_size: many
j_call: TRBJ1-1
d_call: TRBD1
v_call: TRBV6-1
cdr3_aa: CASSQPGQGNTEAFF
cdr3_nt: TGTGCCAGCAGTCAACCGGGACAGGGGAACACTGAAGCTTTCTTT

clone_size: many
j_call: TRBJ2-5
d_call: TRBD1
v_call: TRBV30
cdr3_aa: CAWNPRGSEETQYF
cdr3_nt: TGTGCCTGGAACCCCAGGGGGAGTGAAGAGACCCAGTACTTC

clone_size: .
j_call: TRBJ1-5
d_call: .
v_call: TRBV28
cdr3_aa: CASRYGVMVQPQHF
cdr3_nt: TGTGCCAGCAGATATGGGGTAATGGTTCAGCCCCAGCATTTT

clone_size: many
j_call: TRBJ1-2
d_call: .
v_call: TRBV12-3/TRBV12-4
cdr3_aa: CASSSGREDYTF
cdr3_nt: TGTGCCAGCAGTTCGGGTCGGGAGGACTACACCTTC

clone_size: many
j_call: TRBJ2-1
d_call: .
v_call: TRBV28
cdr3_aa: CASMVGANNEQFF
cdr3_nt: TGTGCCAGCATGGTAGGCGCGAACAATGAGCAGTTCTTC

clone_size: many
j_call: TRBJ1-1
d_call: .
v_call: TRBV2
cdr3_aa: CASPPPTALNTEAFF
cdr3_nt: TGTGCCAGCCCCCCCCCGACAGCACTGAACACTGAAGCTTTCTTT

clone_size: many
j_call: TRBJ2-3
d_call: .
v_call: TRBV27
cdr3_aa: CASSTRVLSTDTQYF
cdr3_nt: TGTGCCAGCAGTACTCGGGTTTTAAGCACAGATACGCAGTATTTT

clone_size: many
j_call: TRBJ1-3
d_call: TRBD1
v_call: TRBV7-8
cdr3_aa: CASSLAAGGGNTIYF
cdr3_nt: TGTGCCAGCAGCTTAGCGGCAGGGGGCGGAAACACCATATATTTT

clone_size: many
j_call: TRBJ2-7
d_call: TRBD1
v_call: TRBV28
cdr3_aa: CASSFKQGAYEQYF
cdr3_nt: TGTGCCAGCAGTTTTAAACAGGGGGCCTACGAGCAGTACTTC

clone_size: many
j_call: TRBJ1-1
d_call: .
v_call: TRBV12-3/TRBV12-4
cdr3_aa: CASGRSGRHTEAFF
cdr3_nt: TGTGCCAGCGGACGCTCGGGGCGCCACACTGAAGCTTTCTTT

clone_size: many
j_call: TRBJ2-1
d_call: .
v_call: TRBV2
cdr3_aa: CASSLGTVYNEQFF
cdr3_nt: TGTGCCAGCAGTCTCGGGACGGTCTACAATGAGCAGTTCTTC

clone_size: many
j_call: TRBJ1-2
d_call: TRBD1
v_call: TRBV7-2
cdr3_aa: CASSRILQGASGYTF
cdr3_nt: TGTGCCAGCAGCCGGATCTTACAGGGGGCCAGTGGCTACACCTTC

clone_size: few
j_call: TRBJ2-3
d_call: .
v_call: TRBV6-5
cdr3_aa: CASSYSEVSDTQYF
cdr3_nt: TGTGCCAGCAGTTACTCTGAGGTATCAGATACGCAGTATTTT

clone_size: .
j_call: TRBJ2-3
d_call: TRBD2
v_call: TRBV11-2
cdr3_aa: CASSSGNLAGGMTDTQYF
cdr3_nt: TGTGCCAGCAGCTCCGGCAACTTAGCGGGAGGGATGACAGATACGCAGTATTTT

clone_size: many
j_call: TRBJ1-2
d_call: .
v_call: TRBV28
cdr3_aa: CASSSPWGANYGYTF
cdr3_nt: TGTGCCAGCAGTTCCCCTTGGGGAGCTAACTATGGCTACACCTTC

clone_size: many
j_call: TRBJ1-1
d_call: TRBD1
v_call: TRBV20-1
cdr3_aa: CSARTGGNTEAFF
cdr3_nt: TGCAGTGCTAGGACAGGGGGTAACACTGAAGCTTTCTTT

clone_size: few
j_call: TRBJ2-7
d_call: .
v_call: TRBV25-1
cdr3_aa: CASSESPRIEQYF
cdr3_nt: TGTGCCAGCAGTGAGTCACCCCGGATAGAGCAGTACTTC

clone_size: many
j_call: TRBJ1-3
d_call: .
v_call: TRBV20-1
cdr3_aa: CSAPGTLGNTIYF
cdr3_nt: TGCAGTGCCCCAGGGACACTTGGAAACACCATATATTTT

clone_size: many
j_call: TRBJ2-3
d_call: TRBD1
v_call: TRBV27
cdr3_aa: CASSVTGHSTDTQYF
cdr3_nt: TGTGCCAGCAGTGTGACAGGGCACAGCACAGATACGCAGTATTTT

clone_size: many
j_call: TRBJ1-3
d_call: .
v_call: TRBV5-6
cdr3_aa: CASNTLTGGASGNTIYF
cdr3_nt: TGTGCCAGCAACACTCTCACGGGAGGGGCTTCTGGAAACACCATATATTTT